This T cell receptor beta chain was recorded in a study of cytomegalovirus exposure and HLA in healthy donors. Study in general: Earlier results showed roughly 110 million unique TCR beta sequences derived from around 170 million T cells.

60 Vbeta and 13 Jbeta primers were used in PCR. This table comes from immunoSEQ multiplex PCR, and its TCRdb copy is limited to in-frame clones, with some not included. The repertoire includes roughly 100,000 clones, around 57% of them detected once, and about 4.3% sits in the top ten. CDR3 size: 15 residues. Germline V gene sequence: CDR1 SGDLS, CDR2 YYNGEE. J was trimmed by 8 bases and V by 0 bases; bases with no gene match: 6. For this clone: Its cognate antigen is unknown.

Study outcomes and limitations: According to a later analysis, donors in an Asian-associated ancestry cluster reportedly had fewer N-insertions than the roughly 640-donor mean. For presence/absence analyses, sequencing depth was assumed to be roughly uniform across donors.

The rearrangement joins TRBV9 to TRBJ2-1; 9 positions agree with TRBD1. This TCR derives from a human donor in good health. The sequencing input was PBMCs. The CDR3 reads CASSVGDRVMDEQFF. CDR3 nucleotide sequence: TGTGCCAGCAGCGTAGGGGACAGGGTCATGGATGAGCAGTTCTTC.